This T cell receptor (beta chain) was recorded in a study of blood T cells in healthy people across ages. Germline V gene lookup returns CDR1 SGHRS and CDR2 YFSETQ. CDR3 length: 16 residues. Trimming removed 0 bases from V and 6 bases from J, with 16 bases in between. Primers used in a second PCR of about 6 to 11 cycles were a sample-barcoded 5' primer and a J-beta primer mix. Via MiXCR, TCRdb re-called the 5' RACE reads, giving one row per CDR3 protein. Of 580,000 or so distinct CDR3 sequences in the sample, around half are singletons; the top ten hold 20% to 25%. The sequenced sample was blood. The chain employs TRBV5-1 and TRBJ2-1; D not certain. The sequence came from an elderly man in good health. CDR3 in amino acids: CASSLAEGNGVNEQFF. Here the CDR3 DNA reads TGCGCCAGCAGCTTGGCCGAAGGGAATGGTGTCAATGAGCAGTTCTTC.